Sequencing of this T cell receptor (beta chain) was carried out in a study of memory CD4+ T cells and cytomegalovirus serostatus. The sort gate was single viable CD3+CD4+CD8-CD45RO+ cells for memory CD4+ T cells. Serum IgG to CMV pp150, pp28, p38 and p52 defined serostatus. J gave up 6 bases and V 3 bases, and 5 bases lay outside the gene matches. The CDR3 consists of 13 residues. Per the germline V gene, CDR1 is GTSNPN and CDR2 is SVGIG (reference sequence). This clone came up a few times. No antigen is known for it. Findings and caveats of the study: Suggested: most of the CMV-linked TCR signature lies in CD4+ memory cells.

Sequenced by immunoSEQ multiplex PCR; TCRdb stores in-frame clones only, minus some. The sample yields roughly 56,000 clones, 82% seen once. This chain joins TRBV30 and TRBJ1-1; 9 bases are a match to TRBD1. The specimen was memory CD4+ T cells from blood. The sequence came from an adult in good health and CMV-seronegative. The CDR3 DNA sequence: TGTGCCTGGAGAGGGACAGGGCTCCCTGAAGCTTTCTTT. This translates into CAWRGTGLPEAFF.